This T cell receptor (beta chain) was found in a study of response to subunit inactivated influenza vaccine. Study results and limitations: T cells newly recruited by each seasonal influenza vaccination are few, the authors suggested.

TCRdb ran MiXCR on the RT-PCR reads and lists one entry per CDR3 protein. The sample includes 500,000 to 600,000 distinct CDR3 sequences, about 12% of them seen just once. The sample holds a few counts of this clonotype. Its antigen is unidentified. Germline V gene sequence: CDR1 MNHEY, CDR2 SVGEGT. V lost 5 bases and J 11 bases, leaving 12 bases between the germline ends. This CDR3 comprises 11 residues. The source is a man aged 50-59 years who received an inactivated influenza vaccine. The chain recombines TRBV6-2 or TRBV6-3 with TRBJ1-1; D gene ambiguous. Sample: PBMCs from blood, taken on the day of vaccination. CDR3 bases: TGTGCCAGCAGTCCGGGAGGTCGTGCTTTCTTT. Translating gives CASSPGGRAFF.